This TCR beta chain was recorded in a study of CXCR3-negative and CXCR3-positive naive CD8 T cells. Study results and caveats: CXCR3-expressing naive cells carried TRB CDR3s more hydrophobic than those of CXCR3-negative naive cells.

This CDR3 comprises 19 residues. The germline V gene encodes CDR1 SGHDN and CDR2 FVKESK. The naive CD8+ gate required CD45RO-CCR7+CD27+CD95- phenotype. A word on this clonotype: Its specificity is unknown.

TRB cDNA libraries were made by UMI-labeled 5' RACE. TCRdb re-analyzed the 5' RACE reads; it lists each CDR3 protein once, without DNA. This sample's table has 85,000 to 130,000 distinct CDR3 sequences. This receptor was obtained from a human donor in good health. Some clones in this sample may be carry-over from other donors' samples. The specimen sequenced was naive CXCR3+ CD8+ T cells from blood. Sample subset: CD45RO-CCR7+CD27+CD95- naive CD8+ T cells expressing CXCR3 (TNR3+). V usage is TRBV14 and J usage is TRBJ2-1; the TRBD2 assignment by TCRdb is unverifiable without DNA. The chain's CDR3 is CASSQGTSGRRSSYNEQFF. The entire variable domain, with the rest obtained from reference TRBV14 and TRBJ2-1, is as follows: EAGVTQFPSHSVIEKGQTVTLRCDPISGHDNLYWYRRVMGKEIKFLLHFVKESKQDESGMPNNRFLAERTGGTYSTLKVQPAELEDSGVYFCASSQGTSGRRSSYNEQFFGPGTRLTVL.